This is a list of T cell receptor beta chains from one sample in a study of T cells and Merkel cell carcinoma outcomes. Measured with immunoSEQ multiplex PCR; TCRdb has only the in-frame clones, and not every one. The sample consists of around 16,000 clones, roughly four fifths of them appearing once. The sample consisted of tumor tissue from Merkel cell carcinoma. These TCRs come from a human donor with Merkel cell carcinoma. Each CDR3 is given with its conserved first and last residue. The D gene is left open where the match is weak. Clone size is stated in some rows and not others, as once, few, many or a class when expanded.

v_call	d_call	j_call	clone_size	cdr3_aa	cdr3_nt
TRBV6-5	.	TRBJ2-5	few	CASSYEGAQETQYF	TGTGCCAGCAGTTACGAGGGAGCACAAGAGACCCAGTACTTC
TRBV9	TRBD2	TRBJ2-1	.	CASSSRTSGLNEQFF	TGTGCCAGCAGCTCTCGGACTAGCGGACTTAATGAGCAGTTCTTC
TRBV13	TRBD1	TRBJ1-2	.	CASSVDRGNYGYTF	TGTGCCAGCAGCGTGGACAGGGGTAACTATGGCTACACCTTC
TRBV9	.	TRBJ2-1	.	CASSTTRNEQFF	TGTGCCAGCAGCACGACCCGCAATGAGCAGTTCTTC
TRBV4-2	.	TRBJ2-3	.	CASSQERASGTDTQYF	TGTGCCAGCAGCCAAGAAAGGGCTAGCGGCACAGATACGCAGTATTTT
TRBV28	TRBD1	TRBJ1-2	once	CASSRGQASNYGYTF	TGTGCCAGCAGCAGAGGACAGGCGTCTAACTATGGCTACACCTTC
TRBV28	.	TRBJ1-5	few	CASSLLERNQPQHF	TGTGCCAGCAGTTTACTGGAGAGGAATCAGCCCCAGCATTTT
TRBV5-1	.	TRBJ1-4	.	CASSLGHSGITNEKLFF	TGCGCCAGCAGCCTAGGACACTCAGGGATAACTAATGAAAAACTGTTTTTT
TRBV2	.	TRBJ1-5	.	CASRAEINQPQHF	TGTGCCAGCAGAGCAGAGATCAATCAGCCCCAGCATTTT
TRBV9	.	TRBJ1-3	medium-sized	CASSLTGSSGNTIYF	TGTGCCAGCAGCTTGACAGGAAGTTCCGGAAACACCATATATTTT
TRBV19	TRBD2	TRBJ2-1	.	CASSAAGWDEQFF	TGTGCCAGTAGCGCAGCGGGGTGGGATGAGCAGTTCTTC
TRBV5-1	.	TRBJ1-2	.	CASSLREANYGYTF	TGCGCCAGCAGCTTGAGAGAGGCTAACTATGGCTACACCTTC
TRBV2	TRBD2	TRBJ2-1	.	CASSEDSGSRDEQFF	TGTGCCAGCAGTGAAGATAGCGGGAGTCGGGATGAGCAGTTCTTC
TRBV28	TRBD1	TRBJ1-4	.	CASSSTDRGNEKLFF	TGTGCCAGCAGTTCAACAGACAGGGGGAATGAAAAACTGTTTTTT
TRBV30	.	TRBJ1-1	.	CAWTGARNTEAFF	TGTGCCTGGACGGGGGCGCGAAACACTGAAGCTTTCTTT
TRBV7-9	TRBD2	TRBJ2-1	.	CASSRSGTSYNEQFF	TGTGCCAGCAGTCGTAGCGGGACATCCTACAATGAGCAGTTCTTC
TRBV11-1	.	TRBJ2-1	.	CASSPVSGYNEQFF	TGTGCCAGCAGCCCTGTTAGCGGATACAATGAGCAGTTCTTC
TRBV5-4	.	TRBJ2-5	.	CASSFDRRQAQETQYF	TGTGCCAGCAGCTTTGACAGAAGACAGGCACAAGAGACCCAGTACTTC
TRBV19	TRBD1	TRBJ1-1	.	CASSWTGLNTEAFF	TGTGCCAGTAGTTGGACAGGGCTGAACACTGAAGCTTTCTTT
TRBV7-3	.	TRBJ2-3	.	CASSLNIDTDTQYF	TGTGCCAGCAGCTTAAATATTGACACAGATACGCAGTATTTT
TRBV27	.	TRBJ2-7	.	CASSPTGLSSYEQYF	TGTGCCAGCAGTCCAACAGGCCTAAGCTCCTACGAGCAGTACTTC
TRBV15	.	TRBJ1-2	.	CATSDGQNYGYTF	TGTGCCACCAGCGACGGACAGAACTATGGCTACACCTTC
TRBV4-1	TRBD1	TRBJ1-2	few	CASSPGDRGKGYTF	TGCGCCAGCAGCCCCGGGGACAGGGGGAAGGGCTACACCTTC
TRBV27	.	TRBJ1-5	.	CASSLLGQPNQPQHF	TGTGCCAGCAGTTTACTCGGACAGCCCAATCAGCCCCAGCATTTT
TRBV18	TRBD2	TRBJ2-2	.	CASSPRGRPFGGELFF	TGTGCCAGCTCACCCCGCGGGAGGCCCTTCGGCGGGGAGCTGTTTTTT
TRBV14	TRBD1	TRBJ2-5	.	CASSYDRGRRETQYF	TGTGCCAGCAGCTATGATAGGGGGCGGAGAGAGACCCAGTACTTC
TRBV11-3	.	TRBJ2-5	.	CASSQRDQETQYF	TGTGCCAGCAGCCAGCGAGACCAAGAGACCCAGTACTTC
TRBV28	.	TRBJ1-2	.	CASSSSGGYGYTF	TGTGCCAGCAGTTCGAGTGGGGGCTATGGCTACACCTTC
TRBV6-6	TRBD1	TRBJ1-1	.	CASRTQGDNTEAFF	TGTGCCAGCAGAACACAGGGGGATAACACTGAAGCTTTCTTT
TRBV7-3	.	TRBJ1-1	.	CASSLTVNTEAFF	TGTGCCAGCAGCTTAACAGTGAACACTGAAGCTTTCTTT
TRBV28	TRBD2	TRBJ2-1	.	CASTLLGTSGYNEQFF	TGTGCCAGCACCCTCTTGGGGACTAGTGGTTACAATGAGCAGTTCTTC
TRBV27	TRBD1	TRBJ1-5	few	CASSPRQGPLWPQHF	TGTGCCAGCAGTCCCCGACAGGGTCCACTATGGCCCCAGCATTTT
TRBV19	.	TRBJ2-7	.	CASSRDRLVYEQYF	TGTGCCAGTAGTAGGGACAGACTAGTGTACGAGCAGTACTTC
TRBV9	TRBD2	TRBJ2-7	.	CASSGGTLAGAYEQYF	TGTGCCAGCAGCGGAGGAACCCTAGCGGGGGCCTACGAGCAGTACTTC
TRBV7-6	TRBD1	TRBJ2-1	.	CASSLQTGSEQFF	TGTGCCAGCAGCTTACAGACAGGGAGTGAGCAGTTCTTC
TRBV6-6	TRBD2	TRBJ2-5	.	CASSGGSGWETQYF	TGTGCCAGCAGTGGCGGGAGTGGTTGGGAGACCCAGTACTTC
TRBV5-5	TRBD2	TRBJ2-1	.	CASSFRGGYYNEQFF	TGTGCCAGCAGCTTTCGGGGGGGGTACTACAATGAGCAGTTCTTC
TRBV7-2	TRBD2	TRBJ2-2	.	CASSSLAGAGELFF	TGTGCCAGCAGCTCCTTGGCGGGGGCCGGGGAGCTGTTTTTT